This note documents a single T cell receptor (beta chain) sequence. The target antigen is unknown. The CDR3 runs to 15 residues. Germline CDR1 reads SEHNR; CDR2 reads FQNEAQ (reference sequence). V lost 5 bases, J lost 4 bases, and 10 bases stayed unmatched. The source of the sample is a study of T cell repertoires in cytomegalovirus infection. About the research overall: HLA-C-restricted CMV epitopes, recently identified, and well-studied HLA-B-restricted ones were used by the study.

From the reads, TCRdb called clonotypes with MiXCR, one entry per CDR3 protein. This sample yields fewer than 1,000,000 distinct CDR3 sequences, of which 31% are seen a single time; roughly 13% belongs to the top ten. The sequence came from a human donor in good health (CMV status not recorded). Some clones in this sample may be carry-over from other donors' samples. Sequencing used cultured CD8+ T cells from PBMCs, obtained from culture after CMV antigen stimulation. The rearrangement links TRBV7-9 to TRBJ1-1; TRBD1 aligns across 7 bases. CDR3 sequence reads: CASSQRQGGFTEAFF. Here the CDR3 DNA reads TGTGCCAGCAGCCAACGACAGGGCGGGTTCACTGAAGCTTTCTTT.